This T cell receptor (beta chain) stems from a study of T cell responses to AZD1222 COVID-19 vaccine. Pooled samples include second doses given at about 4 or 12 weeks. The CDR3 totals 14 residues. CDR1 SGHNT and CDR2 YENEEA come from the germline V gene. Trimming cost V 5 bases and J 7 bases, with 18 bases left between them. Concerning this clone: Antigen unknown.

Overall study findings and caveats: Spike-specific TCR repertoires showed rising breadth and depth after two AZD1222 doses. The donor group comprised mostly white British people and more females; the analysis possibly underestimated clonal diversity.

The repertoire was sequenced with immunoSEQ multiplex PCR; TCRdb's copy has only in-frame clones and lacks some. Found here are about 150,000 clones, 90% of them singletons; the top ten hold less than 1.6%. This TCR was sampled from an adult who received the AZD1222 COVID-19 vaccine. The rearrangement links TRBV11-3 to TRBJ2-7; D is possibly TRBD2 (6 bases). This material consisted of peripheral blood, taken 28 days after the second AZD1222 dose. In DNA form, the CDR3 reads TGTGCCAGCAGCGGGGGTGGACCCGCGGGGGAGCAGTACTTC. Translated, it gives CASSGGGPAGEQYF.